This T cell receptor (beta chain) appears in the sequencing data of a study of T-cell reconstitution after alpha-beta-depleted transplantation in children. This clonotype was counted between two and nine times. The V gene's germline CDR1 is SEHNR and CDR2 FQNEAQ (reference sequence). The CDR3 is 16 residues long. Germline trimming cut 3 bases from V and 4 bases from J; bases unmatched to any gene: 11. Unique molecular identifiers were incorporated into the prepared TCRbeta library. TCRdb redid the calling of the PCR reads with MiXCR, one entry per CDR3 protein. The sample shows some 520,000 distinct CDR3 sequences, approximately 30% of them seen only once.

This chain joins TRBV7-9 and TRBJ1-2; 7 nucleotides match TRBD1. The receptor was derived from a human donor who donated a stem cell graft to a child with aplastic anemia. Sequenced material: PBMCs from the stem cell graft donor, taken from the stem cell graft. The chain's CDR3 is CASSFTTGKLAYGYTF. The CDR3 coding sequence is TGTGCCAGCAGCTTTACGACAGGGAAGCTCGCCTATGGCTACACCTTC.